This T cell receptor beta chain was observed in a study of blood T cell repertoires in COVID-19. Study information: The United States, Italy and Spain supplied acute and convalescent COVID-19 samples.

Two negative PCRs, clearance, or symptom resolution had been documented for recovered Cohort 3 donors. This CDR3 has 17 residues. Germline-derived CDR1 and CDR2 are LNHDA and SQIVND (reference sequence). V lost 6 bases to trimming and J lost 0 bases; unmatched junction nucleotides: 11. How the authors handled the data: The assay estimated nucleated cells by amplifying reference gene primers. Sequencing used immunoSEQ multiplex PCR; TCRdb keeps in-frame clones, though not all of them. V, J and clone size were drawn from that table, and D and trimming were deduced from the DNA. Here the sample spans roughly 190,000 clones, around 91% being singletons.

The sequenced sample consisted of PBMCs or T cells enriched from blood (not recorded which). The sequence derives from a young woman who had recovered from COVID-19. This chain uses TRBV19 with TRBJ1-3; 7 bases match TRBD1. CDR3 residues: CASSPHQAGGSGNTIYF. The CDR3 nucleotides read TGTGCCAGTAGCCCTCATCAGGCAGGGGGCTCTGGAAACACCATATATTTT.